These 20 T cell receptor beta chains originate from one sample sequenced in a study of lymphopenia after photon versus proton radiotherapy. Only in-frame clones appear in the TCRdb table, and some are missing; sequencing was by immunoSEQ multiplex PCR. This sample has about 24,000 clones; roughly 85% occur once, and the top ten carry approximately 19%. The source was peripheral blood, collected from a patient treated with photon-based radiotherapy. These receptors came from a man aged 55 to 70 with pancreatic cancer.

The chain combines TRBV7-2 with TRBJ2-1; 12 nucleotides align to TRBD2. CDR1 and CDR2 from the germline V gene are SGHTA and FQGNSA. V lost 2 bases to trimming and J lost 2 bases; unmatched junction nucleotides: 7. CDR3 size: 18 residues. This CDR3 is CASSLMSSGGAAYNEQFF. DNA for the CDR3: TGTGCCAGCAGCTTAATGTCTAGCGGGGGGGCAGCCTACAATGAGCAGTTCTTC.

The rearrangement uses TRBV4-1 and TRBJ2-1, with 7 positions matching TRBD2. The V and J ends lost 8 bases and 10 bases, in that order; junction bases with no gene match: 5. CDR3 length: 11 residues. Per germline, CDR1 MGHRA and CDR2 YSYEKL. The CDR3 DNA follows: TGCGCCAGCGACCGGGGGGACGAGCAGTTCTTC. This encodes CASDRGDEQFF.

In nucleotides, the CDR3 is TGTGCCAGCAGCTTATACAGGGTATACGAGCAGTACTTC. Translation gives CASSLYRVYEQYF. The V and J genes are TRBV7-2 and TRBJ2-7; D may be TRBD1 (6 bases). Germline V gene sequence: CDR1 SGHTA, CDR2 FQGNSA. This CDR3 has 13 residues. V was shortened by 2 bases and J by 4 bases, with 9 bases between the two germline ends.

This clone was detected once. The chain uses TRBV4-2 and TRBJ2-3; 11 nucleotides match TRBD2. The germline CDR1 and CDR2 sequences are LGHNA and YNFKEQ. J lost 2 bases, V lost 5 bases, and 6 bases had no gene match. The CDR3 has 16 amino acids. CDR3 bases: TGTGCCAGCAGCAAGTTAGCGGGGGGGACCACAGATACGCAGTATTTT. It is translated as CASSKLAGGTTDTQYF.

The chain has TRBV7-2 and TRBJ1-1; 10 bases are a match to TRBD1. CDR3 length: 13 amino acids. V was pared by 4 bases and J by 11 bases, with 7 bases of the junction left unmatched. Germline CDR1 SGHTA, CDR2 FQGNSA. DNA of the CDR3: TGTGCCAGCAGCTGGGACAGGGGCGAAGAGGCTTTCTTT. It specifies CASSWDRGEEAFF.

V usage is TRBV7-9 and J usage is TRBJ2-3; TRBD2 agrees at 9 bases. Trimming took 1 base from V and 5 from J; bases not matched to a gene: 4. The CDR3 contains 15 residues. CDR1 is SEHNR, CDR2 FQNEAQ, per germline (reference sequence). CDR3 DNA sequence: TGTGCCAGCAGCTTAGGGCAGCGGGGGGAAGATACGCAGTATTTT. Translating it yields CASSLGQRGEDTQYF.

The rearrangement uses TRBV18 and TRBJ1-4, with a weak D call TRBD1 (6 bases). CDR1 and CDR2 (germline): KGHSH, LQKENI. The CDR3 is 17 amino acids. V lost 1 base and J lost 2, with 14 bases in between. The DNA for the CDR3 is TGTGCCAGCTCACCACGCCAGGGGCTAGCCACTAATGAAAAACTGTTTTTT. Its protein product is CASSPRQGLATNEKLFF.

Written as DNA, the CDR3 is TGTGCCAGCAGCGTAGATGAGGGGCTTCAGCCCCAGCATTTT. Translation: CASSVDEGLQPQHF. The rearrangement links TRBV9 to TRBJ1-5, with D maybe TRBD1 (5 bases). The length of the CDR3 is 14 residues. Germline lookup yields CDR1 SGDLS and CDR2 YYNGEE. V lost 0 bases, J lost 6 bases, and 10 bases lay in between.

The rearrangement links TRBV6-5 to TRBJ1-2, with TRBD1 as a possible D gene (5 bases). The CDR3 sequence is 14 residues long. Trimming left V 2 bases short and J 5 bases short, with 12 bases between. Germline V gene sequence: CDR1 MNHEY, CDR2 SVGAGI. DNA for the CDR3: TGTGCCAGCAGTTACGGGGACGTAACTTATGGCTACACCTTC. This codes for CASSYGDVTYGYTF.

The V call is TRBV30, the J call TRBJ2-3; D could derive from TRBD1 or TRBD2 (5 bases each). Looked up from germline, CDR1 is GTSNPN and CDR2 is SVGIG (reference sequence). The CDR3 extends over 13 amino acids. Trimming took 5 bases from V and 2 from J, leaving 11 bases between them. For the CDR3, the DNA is TGTGCCTGGCGTCTCGGGGCCACAGATACGCAGTATTTT. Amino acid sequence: CAWRLGATDTQYF.

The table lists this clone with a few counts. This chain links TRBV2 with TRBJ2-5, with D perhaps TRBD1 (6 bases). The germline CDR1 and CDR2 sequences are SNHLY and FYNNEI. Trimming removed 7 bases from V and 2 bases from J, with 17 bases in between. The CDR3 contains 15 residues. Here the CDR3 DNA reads TGTGCCAGCACCAAACAAGGACAGCAGCAAGAGACCCAGTACTTC. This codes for CASTKQGQQQETQYF. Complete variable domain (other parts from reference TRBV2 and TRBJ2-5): EPEVTQTPSHQVTQMGQEVILRCVPISNHLYFYWYRQILGQKVEFLVSFYNNEISEKSEIFDDQFSVERPDGSNFTLKIRSTKLEDSAMYFCASTKQGQQQETQYFGPGTRLLVL.

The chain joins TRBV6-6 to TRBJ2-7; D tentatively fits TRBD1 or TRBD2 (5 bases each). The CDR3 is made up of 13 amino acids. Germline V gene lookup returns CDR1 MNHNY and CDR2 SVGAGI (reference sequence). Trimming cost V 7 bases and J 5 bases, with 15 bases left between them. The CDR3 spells CASTLRQGHEQYF. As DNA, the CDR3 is TGTGCCAGCACCCTCCGGCAGGGACACGAGCAGTACTTC.

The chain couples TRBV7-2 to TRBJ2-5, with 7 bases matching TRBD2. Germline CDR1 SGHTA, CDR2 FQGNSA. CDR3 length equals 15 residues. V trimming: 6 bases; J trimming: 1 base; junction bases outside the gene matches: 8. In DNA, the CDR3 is TGTGCCAGCAGTTGGCGGGGGAGACGCCAAGAGACCCAGTACTTC. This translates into CASSWRGRRQETQYF.

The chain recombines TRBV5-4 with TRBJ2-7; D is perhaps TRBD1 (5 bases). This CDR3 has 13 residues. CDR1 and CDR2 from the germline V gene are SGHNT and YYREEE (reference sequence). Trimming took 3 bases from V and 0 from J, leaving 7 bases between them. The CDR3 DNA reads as TGTGCCAGCAGCTCACAGGACTCCTACGAGCAGTACTTC. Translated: CASSSQDSYEQYF. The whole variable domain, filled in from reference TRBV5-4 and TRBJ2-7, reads ETGVTQSPTHLIKTRGQQVTLRCSSQSGHNTVSWYQQALGQGPQFIFQYYREEENGRGNFPPRFSGLQFPNYSSELNVNALELDDSALYLCASSSQDSYEQYFGPGTRLTVT.

Here the CDR3 DNA reads TGTGCCAGCAGTGAAAGTGTCGATCAGCCCCAGCATTTT. Protein: CASSESVDQPQHF. The chain carries TRBV6-1 and TRBJ1-5; D is unclear. Germline CDR1 is MNHNS and CDR2 is SASEGT. Trimming took 2 bases from V and 5 from J, leaving 7 bases between them. The CDR3 loop spans 13 amino acids.

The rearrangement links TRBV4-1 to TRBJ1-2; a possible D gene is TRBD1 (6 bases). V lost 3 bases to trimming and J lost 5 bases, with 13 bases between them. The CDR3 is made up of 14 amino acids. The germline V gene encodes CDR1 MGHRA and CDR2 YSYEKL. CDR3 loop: CASSHAGQSYGYTF. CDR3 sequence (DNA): TGCGCCAGCAGCCACGCGGGACAATCTTATGGCTACACCTTC.

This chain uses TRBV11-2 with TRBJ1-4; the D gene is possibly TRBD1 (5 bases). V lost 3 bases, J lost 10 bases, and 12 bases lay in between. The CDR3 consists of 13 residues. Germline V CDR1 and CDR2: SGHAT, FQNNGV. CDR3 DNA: TGTGCCAGCAGCTTCCCCGGGACTCGAAAACTGTTTTTT. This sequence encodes CASSFPGTRKLFF.

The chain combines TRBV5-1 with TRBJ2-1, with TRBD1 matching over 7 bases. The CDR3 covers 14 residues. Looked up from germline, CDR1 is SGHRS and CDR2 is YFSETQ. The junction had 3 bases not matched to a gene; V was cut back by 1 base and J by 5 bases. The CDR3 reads CASSLLGQNNEQFF. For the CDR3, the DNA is TGCGCCAGCAGCTTGTTGGGACAGAACAATGAGCAGTTCTTC. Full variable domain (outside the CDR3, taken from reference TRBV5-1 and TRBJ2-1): KAGVTQTPRYLIKTRGQQVTLSCSPISGHRSVSWYQQTPGQGLQFLFEYFSETQRNKGNFPGRFSGRQFSNSRSEMNVSTLELGDSALYLCASSLLGQNNEQFFGPGTRLTVL.

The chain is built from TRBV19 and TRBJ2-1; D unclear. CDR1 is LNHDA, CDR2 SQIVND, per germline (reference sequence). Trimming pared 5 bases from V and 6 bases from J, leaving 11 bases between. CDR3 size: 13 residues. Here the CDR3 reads CASSPLSVNEQFF. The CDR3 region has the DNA TGTGCCAGTAGTCCCCTCAGCGTCAATGAGCAGTTCTTC. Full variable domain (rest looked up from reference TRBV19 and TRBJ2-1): DGGITQSPKYLFRKEGQNVTLSCEQNLNHDAMYWYRQDPGQGLRLIYYSQIVNDFQKGDIAEGYSVSREKKESFPLTVTSAQKNPTAFYLCASSPLSVNEQFFGPGTRLTVL.

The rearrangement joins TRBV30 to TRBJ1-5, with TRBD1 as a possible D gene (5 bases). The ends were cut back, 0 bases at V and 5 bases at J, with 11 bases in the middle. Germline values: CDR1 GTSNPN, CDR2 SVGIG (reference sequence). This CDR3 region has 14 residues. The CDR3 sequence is CAWSVVGVDQPQHF. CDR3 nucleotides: TGTGCCTGGAGTGTGGTGGGGGTGGATCAGCCCCAGCATTTT.